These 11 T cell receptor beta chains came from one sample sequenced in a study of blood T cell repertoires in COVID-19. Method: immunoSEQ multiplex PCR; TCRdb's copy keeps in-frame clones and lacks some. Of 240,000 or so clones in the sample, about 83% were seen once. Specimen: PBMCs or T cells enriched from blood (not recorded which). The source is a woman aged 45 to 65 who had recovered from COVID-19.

The CDR3: CASSDSTGGFGNTIYF. Here the CDR3 DNA reads TGCGCCAGCAGCGATTCGACAGGGGGCTTTGGAAACACCATATATTTT. The chain uses TRBV5-1 and TRBJ1-3; 10 bases map to TRBD1. The CDR3 totals 16 residues. The trim removed 4 bases at V and 3 bases at J, leaving 7 bases unmatched. Per germline, CDR1 SGHRS and CDR2 YFSETQ.

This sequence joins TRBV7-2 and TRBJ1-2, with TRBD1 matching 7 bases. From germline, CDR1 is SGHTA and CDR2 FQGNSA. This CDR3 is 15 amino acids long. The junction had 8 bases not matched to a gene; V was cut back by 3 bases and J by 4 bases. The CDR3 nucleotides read TGTGCCAGCAGCTTTACAGGGGAAGTGTTCTATGGCTACACCTTC. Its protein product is CASSFTGEVFYGYTF.

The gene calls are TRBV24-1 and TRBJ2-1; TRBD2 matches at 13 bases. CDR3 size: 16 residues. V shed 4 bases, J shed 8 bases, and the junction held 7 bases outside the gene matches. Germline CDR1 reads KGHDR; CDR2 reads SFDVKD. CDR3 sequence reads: CATSELAGGPWDEQFF. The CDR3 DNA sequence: TGTGCCACCAGTGAACTAGCGGGAGGGCCTTGGGATGAGCAGTTCTTC.

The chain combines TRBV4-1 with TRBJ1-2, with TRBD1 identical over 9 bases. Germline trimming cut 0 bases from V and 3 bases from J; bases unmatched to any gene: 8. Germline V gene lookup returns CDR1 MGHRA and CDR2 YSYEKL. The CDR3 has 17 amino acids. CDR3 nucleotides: TGCGCCAGCAGCCAAGAACAGGGGGCAGTCCCCTACTATGGCTACACCTTC. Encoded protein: CASSQEQGAVPYYGYTF.

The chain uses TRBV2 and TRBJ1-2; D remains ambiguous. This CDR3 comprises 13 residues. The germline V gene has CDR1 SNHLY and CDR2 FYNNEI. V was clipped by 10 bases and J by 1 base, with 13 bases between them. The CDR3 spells CATSDINNYGYTF. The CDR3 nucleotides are TGTGCCACCTCCGACATCAATAACTATGGCTACACCTTC. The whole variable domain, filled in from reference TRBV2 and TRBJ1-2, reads EPEVTQTPSHQVTQMGQEVILRCVPISNHLYFYWYRQILGQKVEFLVSFYNNEISEKSEIFDDQFSVERPDGSNFTLKIRSTKLEDSAMYFCATSDINNYGYTFGSGTRLTVV.

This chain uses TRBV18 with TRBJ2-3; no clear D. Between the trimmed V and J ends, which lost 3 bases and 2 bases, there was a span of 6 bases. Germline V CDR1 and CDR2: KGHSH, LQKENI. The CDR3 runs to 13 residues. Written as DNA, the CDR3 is TGTGCCAGCTCACCCCTCGTCACAGATACGCAGTATTTT. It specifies CASSPLVTDTQYF.

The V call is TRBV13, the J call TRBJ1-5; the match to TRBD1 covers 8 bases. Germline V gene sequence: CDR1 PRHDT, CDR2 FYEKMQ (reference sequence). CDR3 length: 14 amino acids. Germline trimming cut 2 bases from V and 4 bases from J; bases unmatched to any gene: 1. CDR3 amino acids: CASSLNRGNQPQHF. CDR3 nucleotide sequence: TGTGCCAGCAGCTTAAACAGGGGGAATCAGCCCCAGCATTTT.

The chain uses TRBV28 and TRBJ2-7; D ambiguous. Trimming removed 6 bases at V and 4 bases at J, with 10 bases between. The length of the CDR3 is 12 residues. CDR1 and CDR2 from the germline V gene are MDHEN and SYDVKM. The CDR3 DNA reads TGTGCCAGCAGCTCTATAAATTACGAGCAGTACTTC. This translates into CASSSINYEQYF.

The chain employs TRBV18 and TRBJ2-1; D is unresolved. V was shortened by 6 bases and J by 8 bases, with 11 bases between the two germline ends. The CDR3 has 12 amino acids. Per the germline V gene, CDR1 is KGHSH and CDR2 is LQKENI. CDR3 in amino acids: CASSPNRDEQFF. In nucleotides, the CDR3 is TGTGCCAGCTCCCCCAATCGGGATGAGCAGTTCTTC. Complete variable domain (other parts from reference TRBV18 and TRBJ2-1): NAGVMQNPRHLVRRRGQEARLRCSPMKGHSHVYWYRQLPEEGLKFMVYLQKENIIDESGMPKERFSAEFPKEGPSILRIQQVVRGDSAAYFCASSPNRDEQFFGPGTRLTVL.

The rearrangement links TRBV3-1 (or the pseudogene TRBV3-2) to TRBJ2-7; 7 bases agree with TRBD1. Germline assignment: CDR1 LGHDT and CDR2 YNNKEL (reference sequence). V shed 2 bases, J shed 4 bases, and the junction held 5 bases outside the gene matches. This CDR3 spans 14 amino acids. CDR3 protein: CASSQRSGGYEQYF. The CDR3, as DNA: TGTGCCAGCAGCCAAAGGTCAGGGGGTTACGAGCAGTACTTC.

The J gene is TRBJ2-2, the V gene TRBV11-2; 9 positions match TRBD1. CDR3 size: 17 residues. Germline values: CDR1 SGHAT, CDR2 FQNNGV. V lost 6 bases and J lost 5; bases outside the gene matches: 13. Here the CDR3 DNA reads TGTGCCAGCAGACAGGGACAGGGAGTTTGGCTGACCGGGGAGCTGTTTTTT. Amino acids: CASRQGQGVWLTGELFF.